A selection of T cell receptor beta chains follows, all from one sample in a study of T cell repertoires in cytomegalovirus infection. TCRdb passed the reads through MiXCR, listing each CDR3 protein once. The sample has approximately 910,000 distinct CDR3 sequences; more than 25% are singletons. The antigens of these receptors remain unknown. The sequenced sample was cultured CD8+ T cells from PBMCs, obtained from culture after CMV antigen stimulation. The receptor set was obtained from a human donor in good health (CMV status not recorded). Some clones in this sample may be carry-over from other donors' samples. The CDR3 runs from the conserved cysteine through the conserved F or W. The order of the fields is D gene, J gene, clone size, V gene, CDR3 DNA, CDR3 protein. A D gene is named only where the DNA matches it firmly. Size is stated for part of the rows, as once, few or many counts, or as a class when the clone is expanded.

>TRBD1|TRBJ2-7|-|TRBV6-5
TGTGCCAGCAGCAACGACAGGGGGAGTGGAGAGCAGTACTTC
CASSNDRGSGEQYF
>-|TRBJ1-1|once|TRBV12-3/TRBV12-4
TGTGCCATCATCCAAGGAGCGTACACTGAAGCTTTCTTT
CAIIQGAYTEAFF
>TRBD1|TRBJ1-4|-|TRBV6-6
TGTGCCAGCAGGAGACAGGGGTTAGATGAAAAACTGTTTTTT
CASRRQGLDEKLFF
>-|TRBJ2-3|-|TRBV15
TGTGCCACCAGCCTAATACAGGGTCCAGATACGCAGTATTTT
CATSLIQGPDTQYF
>-|TRBJ1-2|-|TRBV2
TGTGCCAGCAGTGAATGGGGGGTAGACTATGGCTACACCTTC
CASSEWGVDYGYTF
>-|TRBJ2-5|once|TRBV2
TGTGCCAGCAGTGACGGCGGAGGGGAGACCCAGTACTTC
CASSDGGGETQYF
>-|TRBJ2-3|few|TRBV12-3/TRBV12-4
TGTGCCAGCAGTTTACCAGCGCGGCTGGGGACAGATACGCAGTATTTT
CASSLPARLGTDTQYF
>TRBD1|TRBJ1-4|few|TRBV6-5
TGTGCCAGCAGTTACTCGGACAGGTCTCTTGAAAAACTGTTTTTT
CASSYSDRSLEKLFF
>-|TRBJ2-7|few|TRBV6-2/TRBV6-3
TGTGCCAGCAGTACGACCTACGAGCAGTACTTC
CASSTTYEQYF
>-|TRBJ1-4|few|TRBV7-9
TGTGCCAGCAGCCTAGGCAGGACTGAAAAACTGTTTTTT
CASSLGRTEKLFF
>-|TRBJ2-3|-|TRBV27
TGTGCCAGCAGTTTAACTAACAGGGGCACAGATACGCAGTATTTT
CASSLTNRGTDTQYF
>-|TRBJ2-1|-|TRBV4-1
TGCGCCAGCAGCCAACAGCCCGGGGGCGATGAGCAGTTCTTC
CASSQQPGGDEQFF
>TRBD1|TRBJ1-4|once|TRBV24-1
TGTGCCCGCCGCGAAGGGGGCAGTCGGGAAAAACTGTTTTTT
CARREGGSREKLFF
>-|TRBJ1-2|-|TRBV20-1
TGCAGTGCTAGACTGGGGAATGACTATGGCTACACCTTC
CSARLGNDYGYTF
>TRBD2|TRBJ2-7|-|TRBV4-1
TGCGCCAGCAGCCAAGATAGAGCGGGGGGTTACGAGCAGTACTTC
CASSQDRAGGYEQYF
>-|TRBJ1-5|once|TRBV10-3
TGTGCCATCAGTGAGTCCGGGACCGACCCCCAGCATTTT
CAISESGTDPQHF
>-|TRBJ1-6|few|TRBV27
TGTGCCAGCGGGGTGACAGTTCTCGCTAGGAATTCACCCCTCCACTTT
CASGVTVLARNSPLHF
>-|TRBJ2-1|many|TRBV7-9
TGTGCCAGCAGCTTACGGACCCCGAGCTCCTACAATGAGCAGTTCTTC
CASSLRTPSSYNEQFF
>-|TRBJ2-7|-|TRBV12-3/TRBV12-4
TGTGCCAGCAGTTTCTCGGGACGGATATACGAGCAGTACTTC
CASSFSGRIYEQYF
>-|TRBJ2-1|few|TRBV7-9
TGTGCCAGCAGCTCCCTCGGGGAAGGCAATGAGCAGTTCTTC
CASSSLGEGNEQFF
>TRBD1|TRBJ1-3|-|TRBV10-3
TGTGCCATCAGCATCCGGGACAGGGAGGGCACTGGAAACACCATATATTTT
CAISIRDREGTGNTIYF
>TRBD2|TRBJ2-3|-|TRBV4-1
TGCGCCAGCAGCTACAGACTAGCGAGTTACACAGATACGCAGTATTTT
CASSYRLASYTDTQYF
>-|TRBJ1-2|-|TRBV7-9
TGTGCCAGCAGCTTAGGGGGAGGGTTGGTGGCTAACTATGGCTACACCTTC
CASSLGGGLVANYGYTF
>-|TRBJ2-1|many|TRBV11-2
TGTGCCAGCAGCTTAGTAGGGAGGAGCTCCTACAATGAGCAGTTCTTC
CASSLVGRSSYNEQFF
>-|TRBJ2-1|-|TRBV5-1
TGCGCCAGCAAAACCTCCTCCTACAATGAGCAGTTCTTC
CASKTSSYNEQFF
>-|TRBJ2-7|-|TRBV27
TGTGCCAGCAGTTTATGGGTGGCGGGCCCCCACGAGCAGTACTTC
CASSLWVAGPHEQYF
>-|TRBJ1-2|few|TRBV12-3/TRBV12-4
TGTGCCAGCAGTTTAGTCACAGGGTTCTTTGGCTACACCTTC
CASSLVTGFFGYTF
>-|TRBJ2-6|many|TRBV7-3
TGTGCCAGCAGCTTAGTTGAAACAGGGTTAGGGGCCAACGTCCTGACTTTC
CASSLVETGLGANVLTF
>-|TRBJ1-1|few|TRBV28
TGTGCCAGCAGCCCCCGGGGTGGTCTCGCTGAAGCTTTCTTT
CASSPRGGLAEAFF
>TRBD2|TRBJ2-2|few|TRBV4-3
TGCGCCAGCAGCCAAATGACTAGCGGGGACACCGGGGAGCTGTTTTTT
CASSQMTSGDTGELFF
>-|TRBJ2-5|-|TRBV7-9
TGTGCCAGCAAGCTTCAAGAGACCCAGTACTTC
CASKLQETQYF
>-|TRBJ2-3|many|TRBV7-6
TGTGCCAGCAGCTTAAGAATCGGAGGGGGCGAAACAGATACGCAGTATTTT
CASSLRIGGGETDTQYF
>-|TRBJ2-6|few|TRBV6-5
TGTGCCAGCAGTTACGATGACTCTGGGGCCAACGTCCTGACTTTC
CASSYDDSGANVLTF
>-|TRBJ1-1|-|TRBV6-1
TGTGCCAGCACCACGATAGGGGCGAACACTGAAGCTTTCTTT
CASTTIGANTEAFF
>-|TRBJ1-4|few|TRBV28
TGTGCCAGCAGTGAACAGGGCGATGGGGGTGAAAAACTGTTTTTT
CASSEQGDGGEKLFF
>-|TRBJ2-7|-|TRBV5-6
TGTGCCAGCAGCTTGTGGGGAACTAGCTACGAGCAGTACTTC
CASSLWGTSYEQYF
>TRBD2|TRBJ2-7|-|TRBV7-9
TGTGCCATTAAGCGGGGCACCCACGAGCAGTACTTC
CAIKRGTHEQYF
>-|TRBJ2-5|-|TRBV7-6
TGTGCCAGCAGCTTATCCGCGAACCAAGAGACCCAGTACTTC
CASSLSANQETQYF
>-|TRBJ1-6|few|TRBV7-8
TGTGCCAGCAGCTTAGTCCGGGATTATAATTCACCCCTCCACTTT
CASSLVRDYNSPLHF
>-|TRBJ2-3|-|TRBV4-2
TGTGCCAGCAGCCAAGATTTGGCTCCCGGCACAGATACGCAGTATTTT
CASSQDLAPGTDTQYF
>TRBD1|TRBJ1-5|-|TRBV6-6
TGTGCCAGCAGTTATACAGGGACAGTCAATCAGCCCCAGCATTTT
CASSYTGTVNQPQHF
>-|TRBJ2-1|many|TRBV7-2
TGTGCCAGCGGCGCGGGGAAGGGGGCCTACAATGAGCAGTTCTTC
CASGAGKGAYNEQFF
>-|TRBJ2-7|-|TRBV10-1
TGCGCCAGCAGTCCCCTGGTGGGGGTTAACGAGCAGTACTTC
CASSPLVGVNEQYF
>TRBD2|TRBJ2-5|once|TRBV2
TGTGCCAGCAAGAGTAGCGGGGGAAGCCAAGAGACCCAGTACTTC
CASKSSGGSQETQYF
>TRBD2|TRBJ2-1|-|TRBV19
TGTGCCAGTAGTATCTCTCGGGGGGTGTACAATGAGCAGTTCTTC
CASSISRGVYNEQFF
>TRBD2|TRBJ2-2|-|TRBV5-1
TGCGCCAGCAGCCCGCCCACTAGCGGGGCCATAAACACCGGGGAGCTGTTTTTT
CASSPPTSGAINTGELFF
>-|TRBJ1-2|-|TRBV7-6
TGTGCCAGCAGCCCCCTAGATGGCTACACCTTC
CASSPLDGYTF
>TRBD2|TRBJ2-3|-|TRBV3-1
TGTGCCAGCAGCCAAGAGGGACTAGTAGCAGATACGCAGTATTTT
CASSQEGLVADTQYF
>-|TRBJ2-2|-|TRBV7-9
TGTGCCAGCAGCCCCTCGGGGGGCGTCACCGGGGAGCTGTTTTTT
CASSPSGGVTGELFF
>-|TRBJ2-1|few|TRBV5-1
TGCGCCAGCAGCTTGGAGACTTTAGTCGATGAGCAGTTCTTC
CASSLETLVDEQFF
>-|TRBJ2-2|-|TRBV9
TGTGCCAGCAGCCCACCGGGGGGCCGAAACACCGGGGAGCTGTTTTTT
CASSPPGGRNTGELFF
>TRBD1|TRBJ1-4|-|TRBV7-6
TGTGCCAGCAGCCTCGGGACAGTTCCAAATGAAAAACTGTTTTTT
CASSLGTVPNEKLFF
>-|TRBJ1-2|many|TRBV27
TGTGCCAGCAGCTTTGGCGGCTCCTATGGCTACACCTTC
CASSFGGSYGYTF
>-|TRBJ2-1|-|TRBV19
TGTGCCAGTAGTATAGCGACAGTTTACAATGAGCAGTTCTTC
CASSIATVYNEQFF
>TRBD2|TRBJ2-3|-|TRBV7-9
TGTGCCACCCCACCCCCCAGCGGGGCCCGCACAGATACGCAGTATTTT
CATPPPSGARTDTQYF